What follows are 9 T cell receptor beta chains derived from one specimen sequenced in a study of blood T cell repertoires in COVID-19. Method: immunoSEQ multiplex PCR; TCRdb's copy keeps in-frame clones and lacks some. The data hold roughly 290,000 clones, with around 90% observed a single time. Sequencing was carried out using PBMCs or T cells enriched from blood (not recorded which). These receptor sequences come from a woman aged 40-49 years who had recovered from COVID-19.

V usage is TRBV7-2 and J usage is TRBJ1-5; 9 bases map to TRBD1. Germline V gene lookup returns CDR1 SGHTA and CDR2 FQGNSA. V dropped 3 bases and J dropped 0; count of bases not matched to a gene: 6. The CDR3 is 17 residues long. The CDR3 loop is CASSFPGQGPSNQPQHF. The DNA for the CDR3 is TGTGCCAGCAGCTTTCCGGGACAGGGCCCTAGCAATCAGCCCCAGCATTTT.

Only a few counts were recorded for this clone. The chain has TRBV27 and TRBJ1-3; 7 bases agree with TRBD1. V lost 2 bases to trimming and J lost 8 bases; unmatched junction nucleotides: 12. The CDR3 length is 16 residues. In germline, CDR1 is MNHEY, CDR2 SMNVEV (reference sequence). CDR3 sequence reads: CASSLSGQALGDTIYF. CDR3 bases: TGTGCCAGCAGTTTAAGCGGACAGGCCTTAGGGGACACCATATATTTT.

This chain links TRBV5-5 with TRBJ1-1; the D is unclear. This CDR3 has 15 residues. Trimming pared 2 bases from V and 1 base from J, leaving 12 bases between. CDR1 and CDR2 from the germline V gene are SGHKS and YYEKEE (reference sequence). The CDR3 DNA is TGTGCCAGCAGCTTCGAGACACCTCCGAACACTGAAGCTTTCTTT. Amino acid sequence: CASSFETPPNTEAFF.

The chain links TRBV28 to TRBJ2-7; 7 bases agree with TRBD1. V was pared by 6 bases and J by 6 bases, with 5 bases of the junction left unmatched. CDR1 and CDR2 (germline): MDHEN, SYDVKM. This CDR3 region has 12 residues. The chain's CDR3 is CASRPTGLEQYF. For the CDR3, the DNA is TGTGCCAGCAGGCCGACAGGGCTCGAGCAGTACTTC.

The chain couples TRBV1 to TRBJ1-5; the D segment call TRBD1 is taken from the table without a DNA check. TRBV1 is an annotated pseudogene. The CDR3 has 19 residues. The CDR3 loop reads CTSRDPGQGWFYSNQPQHF. CDR3 bases: TGCACCAGCAGGGACCCGGGACAGGGATGGTTCTATAGCAATCAGCCCCAGCATTTT.

A few counts support this clone. The gene calls are TRBV24-1 and TRBJ1-4; 8 nucleotides line up with TRBD1. The CDR3 spans 15 residues. Trimming removed 4 bases from V and 7 bases from J; junction bases left unmatched: 7. Per germline, CDR1 KGHDR and CDR2 SFDVKD. For the CDR3, the DNA is TGTGCCACCAGTGACGGAGGACAGGGAACTGAAAAACTGTTTTTT. It yields the protein CATSDGGQGTEKLFF.

The chain recombines TRBV7-9 with TRBJ2-7; the D gene is possibly TRBD2 (5 bases). CDR3 length equals 14 residues. Trimming took 3 bases from V and 1 from J, leaving 10 bases between them. In germline, CDR1 is SEHNR, CDR2 FQNEAQ (reference sequence). The DNA for the CDR3 is TGTGCCAGCAGCTTCGCGGGCCTTTCCTACGAGCAGTACTTC. This gives the protein CASSFAGLSYEQYF.

This chain joins TRBV11-2 and TRBJ2-5; maybe TRBD2 (5 bases). V lost 3 bases, J lost 1 base, and 12 bases lay in between. CDR1 and CDR2 from the germline V gene are SGHAT and FQNNGV. This CDR3 is built from 15 residues. The CDR3 reads CASSFSQRFQETQYF. The CDR3 DNA reads TGTGCCAGCAGCTTCTCCCAGCGGTTCCAAGAGACCCAGTACTTC.

This clone was seen only once. The V gene is TRBV28, the J gene TRBJ1-2, with no clear D. The length of the CDR3 is 11 residues. CDR1 and CDR2 from the germline V gene are MDHEN and SYDVKM. Trimming removed 5 bases from V and 5 bases from J, with 6 bases in between. The CDR3 nucleotides read TGTGCCAGCAGTGCCACTTATGGCTACACCTTC. Translated, it gives CASSATYGYTF.